A single sample is the source of the 14 T cell receptor beta chains below, sequenced in a study of CD8 T cells in Susac syndrome. RNA totalling roughly 0.45 to 1 ug underwent reverse transcription with random hexamers. TCRdb passed the immunoSEQ multiplex PCR reads through MiXCR, listing each CDR3 protein once. The repertoire holds roughly 140,000 distinct CDR3 sequences, with around 95% as singletons. The sample taken for sequencing was CD8+ T cells from PBMCs. The receptors here all came from a human donor with multiple sclerosis.

The chain recombines TRBV20-1 with TRBJ1-2, with a possible D match to TRBD1 (6 bases). Trimming cost V 2 bases and J 4 bases, with 14 bases left between them. This CDR3 region has 14 residues. Germline V CDR1 and CDR2: DFQATT, SNEGSKA (reference sequence). The CDR3 coding sequence is TGCAGTGCTAGAACCCGGGACACCCTCTATGGCTACACCTTC. Translated: CSARTRDTLYGYTF.

This chain uses TRBV9 with TRBJ2-1; D perhaps matches TRBD2 (6 bases). This CDR3 is 16 amino acids long. Germline V CDR1 and CDR2: SGDLS, YYNGEE. Trimming pared 5 bases from V and 6 bases from J, leaving 21 bases between. CDR3 DNA sequence: TGTGCCAGCAGGCCGGGAGCAGGGAAGAGTCTCAATGAGCAGTTCTTC. Encoded protein: CASRPGAGKSLNEQFF.

The V and J genes are TRBV20-1 and TRBJ2-3, with 8 bases identical to TRBD2. The germline V gene encodes CDR1 DFQATT and CDR2 SNEGSKA (reference sequence). The CDR3 runs to 16 residues. V was clipped by 2 bases and J by 0 bases; unmatched bases: 7. CDR3 loop: CSARRRRGESTDTQYF. The CDR3 nucleotides read TGCAGTGCTAGAAGACGGCGGGGGGAGAGCACAGATACGCAGTATTTT.

The chain is built from TRBV13 and TRBJ1-2; D call uncertain. Trimming removed 0 bases at V and 7 bases at J, with 6 bases between. The germline CDR1 and CDR2 sequences are PRHDT and FYEKMQ (reference sequence). The length of the CDR3 is 12 residues. In DNA form, the CDR3 reads TGTGCCAGCAGCTTAGGCTGGTTTGGCTACACCTTC. Translation: CASSLGWFGYTF.

V gene TRBV2 combines with J gene TRBJ2-6; no clear D. Germline V gene data show CDR1 as SNHLY and CDR2 as FYNNEI. Trimming left V 3 bases short and J 0 bases short, with 6 bases between. The CDR3 consists of 15 residues. The CDR3 loop reads CASSDFPSGANVLTF. As DNA, the CDR3 is TGTGCCAGCAGTGATTTCCCCTCTGGGGCCAACGTCCTGACTTTC.

The V gene is TRBV20-1, the J gene TRBJ1-1, with D perhaps matching TRBD1 (5 bases). The CDR3 runs to 14 residues. V was pared by 5 bases and J by 1 base, with 14 bases between. Germline V CDR1 and CDR2: DFQATT, SNEGSKA (reference sequence). The CDR3 spells CSAHPTGWNTEAFF. DNA of the CDR3: TGCAGTGCTCACCCAACAGGTTGGAACACTGAAGCTTTCTTT.

J is TRBJ2-1 and V is TRBV12-3 or TRBV12-4; the match to TRBD2 covers 7 bases. This CDR3 contains 15 residues. After removal of 5 bases from V and 8 bases from J, the junction contained 12 bases not matched to a gene. The CDR3 sequence: CASSDLTGGLDEQFF. In DNA, the CDR3 is TGTGCCAGCAGTGACCTTACGGGGGGTCTAGATGAGCAGTTCTTC.

This chain connects TRBV29-1 to TRBJ1-1; D possibly corresponds to TRBD1 (5 bases). This CDR3 comprises 13 residues. CDR1 and CDR2 (germline): SQVTM, ANQGSEA. Trimming pared 5 bases from V and 4 bases from J, leaving 14 bases between. The CDR3 DNA reads TGCAGCGTTCCACGGGACGGAGCCACTGAAGCTTTCTTT. Its translation is CSVPRDGATEAFF.

This chain connects TRBV12-3 or TRBV12-4 to TRBJ1-5, with D hard to call. V shed 1 base and J shed 0 bases, with 19 bases lying between them. This CDR3 spans 19 amino acids. CDR3 sequence (DNA): TGTGCCAGCAGTTTAGTCGGCTCCCTACCCACTTATAGCAATCAGCCCCAGCATTTT. Protein: CASSLVGSLPTYSNQPQHF.

This sequence joins TRBV7-8 and TRBJ2-3, with unresolved D. The CDR3 has 12 residues. Trimming took 4 bases from V and 4 from J, leaving 6 bases between them. In germline, CDR1 is SGHVS, CDR2 FQNEAQ. CDR3 loop: CASSSKADTQYF. CDR3 nucleotide sequence: TGTGCCAGCAGCTCGAAGGCAGATACGCAGTATTTT.

This clonotype was observed once. This chain uses TRBV20-1 with TRBJ2-7; tentative D call: TRBD1 (6 bases). The ends were cut back, 6 bases at V and 3 bases at J, with 15 bases in the middle. This CDR3 has 13 amino acids. Per the germline V gene, CDR1 is DFQATT and CDR2 is SNEGSKA (reference sequence). This chain's CDR3 is CSARQVTVYEQYF. As DNA, the CDR3 is TGCAGTGCCCGACAGGTAACCGTCTACGAGCAGTACTTC.

The V and J genes are TRBV29-1 and TRBJ1-3; a weak D match, TRBD1 (6 bases). Germline CDR1 is SQVTM and CDR2 is ANQGSEA. V was clipped by 3 bases and J by 2 bases, with 14 bases between them. This CDR3 region has 15 residues. The DNA of the CDR3 is TGCAGCGTTGAGGGCAGGGGATTCGCTGGAAACACCATATATTTT. The encoded protein is CSVEGRGFAGNTIYF. Combining the CDR3 with reference TRBV29-1 and TRBJ1-3 gives the whole variable domain SAVISQKPSRDICQRGTSLTIQCQVDSQVTMMFWYRQQPGQSLTLIATANQGSEATYESGFVIDKFPISRPNLTFSTLTVSNMSPEDSSIYLCSVEGRGFAGNTIYFGEGSWLTVV.

The rearrangement joins TRBV27 to TRBJ1-2, with 7 bases fitting TRBD1. Trimming at V came to 6 bases and at J to 2 bases, leaving 9 bases not matched to a gene. The CDR3 covers 15 residues. Per the germline V gene, CDR1 is MNHEY and CDR2 is SMNVEV (reference sequence). CDR3 bases: TGTGCCAGCAGCCCTACAGGGGCCGGAAACTATGGCTACACCTTC. The encoded protein is CASSPTGAGNYGYTF.

The chain carries TRBV13 and TRBJ2-5, with D uncertain. Germline lookup yields CDR1 PRHDT and CDR2 FYEKMQ (reference sequence). V was clipped by 4 bases and J by 3 bases, with 12 bases between them. This CDR3 is built from 14 residues. The CDR3 DNA reads TGTGCCAGCAGCTCACGACTTGAGAAAGAGACCCAGTACTTC. Protein product: CASSSRLEKETQYF.